This T cell receptor beta chain was obtained from a study of CD8+CD57+ T cells in acquired aplastic anemia. Study summary: DNA from sorted CD4+ and CD8+ cells averaged about 3.2 ug.

Points from the study as a whole: Patients and controls shared about 27 CD8+ CDR3 sequences. Researchers reported that CD8+ Simpson's diversity was not significantly different in patients versus controls.

Profiles of TCR beta VDJ and CDR3 were generated from a genomic DNA template. TCRdb re-derived calls from the reads in MiXCR, one entry per CDR3 protein. This sample has about 120,000 distinct CDR3 sequences; under 60% occur once, and the top ten carry 25% to 30%. By flow cytometry, patients selected for sequencing had shown an expansion of CD8+CD57+ cells. The patients, all of them, had severe acquired aplastic anemia. V gave up 8 bases and J gave up 4 bases; unmatched junction bases: 14. Germline CDR1 reads MNHNS; CDR2 reads SASEGT. The CDR3 loop spans 16 amino acids. A remark on this clonotype: The target antigen is unknown.

The chain is built from TRBV6-1 and TRBJ2-3; the match to TRBD2 covers 8 bases. This receptor was obtained from a human donor with aplastic anemia. Input material: sorted CD4+, CD8+, or CD8+CD57+ T cells (not recorded which) from PBMCs. CDR3 sequence reads: CASGEGGLAWADTQYF. The CDR3 DNA reads as TGTGCCAGCGGAGAAGGTGGACTAGCATGGGCAGATACGCAGTATTTT.